The T cell receptor (beta chain) under discussion was sequenced for a study of blood T cells in healthy people across ages. Findings and caveats of the study: Roughly linearly, TCR beta diversity per million T cells fell as age increased. Unsorted PBMCs blocked a conclusive comparison of naive and antigen-experienced cells.

The CDR3 covers 15 residues. Trimming removed 4 bases at V and 13 bases at J, with 23 bases between. Each donor had around 9.8 milliliters of peripheral blood drawn. Comments on this clonotype: Its antigen is still unknown.

A second PCR, run for roughly 7 to 11 cycles, used a sample-barcoded 5' primer plus a J-beta primer mix. TCRdb independently ran MiXCR on the 5' RACE reads; one entry per CDR3 protein. The data contain 2 million or so distinct CDR3 sequences, roughly 49% of them singletons. The TCR comes from a woman aged 40-49 years in good health. V usage is TRBV12-3 or TRBV12-4 and J usage is TRBJ2-4; possibly TRBD2 for D (5 bases). Material for sequencing was blood. CDR3 DNA sequence: TGTGCCAGCAGTTCGGACTCGGAGAGGGTACATGAGCAGTACTTC. This translates into CASSSDSERVHEQYF.